This T cell receptor beta chain comes out of a study of T-cell reconstitution after alpha-beta-depleted transplantation in children. CDR3 length equals 15 residues. The germline gives CDR1 SNHLY, CDR2 FYNNEI. V was trimmed by 5 bases and J by 3 bases, leaving 17 bases between them. Unique molecular identifiers featured in how the TCRbeta library was prepared. TCRdb reprocessed the PCR reads with MiXCR, giving one entry per CDR3 protein. This table has 490,000 or so distinct CDR3 sequences, under 15% appearing once. Sequenced here: PBMCs from the stem cell graft donor, sampled from the stem cell graft. The sequence came from a human donor who donated a stem cell graft to a child with combined immunodeficiency. The rearrangement joins TRBV2 to TRBJ2-7, with a weak D call TRBD1 (5 bases). In DNA, the CDR3 is TGTGCCAGCAGTACAGGTTTCTTCCACATCTACGAGCAGTACTTC. Residues: CASSTGFFHIYEQYF. Filled out from reference TRBV2 and TRBJ2-7, the complete variable domain reads EPEVTQTPSHQVTQMGQEVILRCVPISNHLYFYWYRQILGQKVEFLVSFYNNEISEKSEIFDDQFSVERPDGSNFTLKIRSTKLEDSAMYFCASSTGFFHIYEQYFGPGTRLTVT.